This TCR beta chain emerged from a study of T-cell memory formation after mild COVID-19. Looking at the study overall: TCR clusters showed largely donor specificity.

Study observations and caveats: The SARS-CoV-2 specificity of second-wave clones reaching peak at day 37 remained unverified.

V shed 0 bases, J shed 5 bases, and the junction held 7 bases outside the gene matches. The length of the CDR3 is 15 residues. The germline CDR1 and CDR2 sequences are SGHRS and YFSETQ. Using its own MiXCR run on the 5' RACE reads, TCRdb lists one record per CDR3 protein. The sample shows about 400,000 distinct CDR3 sequences, about 16% of them seen only once. Details on this clonotype: Its antigen remains unidentified.

The specimen sequenced was PBMCs or a T cell subset sorted from them (not recorded which). The rearrangement links TRBV5-1 to TRBJ2-5, with 7 bases lining up with TRBD2. The clonotype was recovered from a man aged 18 to 30 who had mild COVID-19 (a few samples of this study predate the infection). Cell type and time point are not known. CDR3 amino acids: CASSLVVAGEETQYF. CDR3 coding DNA: TGCGCCAGCAGCTTGGTGGTGGCGGGGGAGGAGACCCAGTACTTC.